This TCR beta chain was recorded in a study of shared clonotypes between healthy human individuals. On this clone: The antigen is unknown.

Sorted-subset replicate PCR reactions contained around 220 ng DNA, corresponding to some 29,000 T cell genomes. Generated by immunoSEQ multiplex PCR, the TCRdb table keeps only in-frame clones and is missing some. The table includes some 1,400,000 clones, roughly 97% detected once. The study separated CD4+ cells into CD45RA+ naive and CD45RA-negative memory subsets. Notes on the study in general: A handful of donors showed sharing of about 4.8% of naive CD4 clonotypes. There were few donors, and this limited the genetic and exposure-history diversity represented.

V lost 4 bases, J lost 5 bases, and 5 bases stayed unmatched. This CDR3 has 14 residues. Germline V gene data show CDR1 as MRHNA and CDR2 as SNTAGT. The receptor comes from a man aged 25 to 45 in good health. The sample consisted of naive CD4+ T cells sorted from blood. Sample subset: CD45RA+ positively selected. This chain links TRBV6-4 with TRBJ1-1; 9 positions agree with TRBD1. CDR3 DNA sequence: TGTGCCAGCAGTGGGGGACAGGGAACAACTGAAGCTTTCTTT. This translates into CASSGGQGTTEAFF.